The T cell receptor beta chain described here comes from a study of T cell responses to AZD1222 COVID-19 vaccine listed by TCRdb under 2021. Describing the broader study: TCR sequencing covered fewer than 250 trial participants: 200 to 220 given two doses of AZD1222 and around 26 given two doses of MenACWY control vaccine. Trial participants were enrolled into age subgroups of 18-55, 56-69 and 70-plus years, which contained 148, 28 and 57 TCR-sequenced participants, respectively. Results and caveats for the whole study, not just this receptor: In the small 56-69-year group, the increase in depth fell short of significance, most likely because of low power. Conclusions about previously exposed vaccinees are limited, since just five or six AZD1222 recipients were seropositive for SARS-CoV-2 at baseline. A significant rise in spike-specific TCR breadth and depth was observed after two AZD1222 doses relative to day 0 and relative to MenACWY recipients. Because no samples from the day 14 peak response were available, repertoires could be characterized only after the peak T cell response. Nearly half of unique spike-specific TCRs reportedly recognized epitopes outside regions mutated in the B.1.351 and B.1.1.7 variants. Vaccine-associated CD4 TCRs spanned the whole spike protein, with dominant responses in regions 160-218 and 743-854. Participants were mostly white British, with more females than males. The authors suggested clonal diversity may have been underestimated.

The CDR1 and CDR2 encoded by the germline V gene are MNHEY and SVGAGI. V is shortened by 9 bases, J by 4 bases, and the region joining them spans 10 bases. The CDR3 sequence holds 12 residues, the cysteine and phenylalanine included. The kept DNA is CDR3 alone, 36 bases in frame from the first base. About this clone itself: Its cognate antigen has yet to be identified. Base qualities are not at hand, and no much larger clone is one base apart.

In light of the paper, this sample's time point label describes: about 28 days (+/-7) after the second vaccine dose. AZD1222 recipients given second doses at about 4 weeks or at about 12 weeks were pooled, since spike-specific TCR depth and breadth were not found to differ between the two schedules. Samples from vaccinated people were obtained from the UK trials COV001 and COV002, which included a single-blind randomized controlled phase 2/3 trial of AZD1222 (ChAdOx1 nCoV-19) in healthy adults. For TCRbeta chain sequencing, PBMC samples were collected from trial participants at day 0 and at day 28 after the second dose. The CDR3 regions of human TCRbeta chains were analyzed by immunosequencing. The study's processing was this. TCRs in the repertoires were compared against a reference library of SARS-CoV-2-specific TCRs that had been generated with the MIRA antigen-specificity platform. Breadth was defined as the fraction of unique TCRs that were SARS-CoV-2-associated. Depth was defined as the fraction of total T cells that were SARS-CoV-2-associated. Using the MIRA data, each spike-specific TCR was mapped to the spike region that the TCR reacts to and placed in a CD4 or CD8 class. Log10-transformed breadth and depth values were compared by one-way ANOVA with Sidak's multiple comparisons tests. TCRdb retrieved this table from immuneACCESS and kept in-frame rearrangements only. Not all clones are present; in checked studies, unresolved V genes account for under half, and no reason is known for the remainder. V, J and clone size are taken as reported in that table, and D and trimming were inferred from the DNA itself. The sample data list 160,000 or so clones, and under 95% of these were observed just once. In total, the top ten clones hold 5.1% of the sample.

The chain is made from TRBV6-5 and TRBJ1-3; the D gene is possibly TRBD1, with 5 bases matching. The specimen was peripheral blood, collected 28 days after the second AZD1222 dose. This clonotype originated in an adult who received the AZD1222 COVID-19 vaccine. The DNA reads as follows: TGTGCCAGTACAGGTGAAGGAAACACCATATATTTT. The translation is CASTGEGNTIYF.